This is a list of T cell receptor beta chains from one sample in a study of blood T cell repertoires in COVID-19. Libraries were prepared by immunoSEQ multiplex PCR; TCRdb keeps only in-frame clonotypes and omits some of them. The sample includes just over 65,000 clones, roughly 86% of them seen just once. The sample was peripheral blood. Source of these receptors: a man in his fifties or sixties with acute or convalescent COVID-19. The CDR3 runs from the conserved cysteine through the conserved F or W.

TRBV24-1 CATSDFDRGPYNEQFF
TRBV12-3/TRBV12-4 CASSRQGNQPQHF
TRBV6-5 CASSPQGNSPLHF
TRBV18 CASSPPAGWRRSLTEAFF
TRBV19 CAATGTSNTEAFF
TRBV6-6 CASSYDSDSPLHF
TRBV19 CASSVDRVGTEAFF
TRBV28 CASSQDGQGNEQFF
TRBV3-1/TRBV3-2 CASSQGTYGYTF
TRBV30 CAWSRGGWTYEQYF
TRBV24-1 CATSEGGGDEKLFF
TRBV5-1 CASSPGQGWGETQYF
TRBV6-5 CASSTGGGGAYEQYF
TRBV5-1 CASSFGQGEGYTF
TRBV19 CASSISSGSQETQYF
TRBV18 CASSPLQGASYEQYF
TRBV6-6 CASRQGYSTDTQYF
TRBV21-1 CASSAPGQGARGYTF